The 12 T cell receptor beta chains below come from one sample, sequenced in a study of T cell repertoires in cytomegalovirus infection. MiXCR, run by TCRdb on the reads, gives a single entry per CDR3 protein. The sample carries 86,000 or so distinct CDR3 sequences, more than 20% recorded once. These TCRs are of unknown antigen specificity. Specimen: CD8+ T cells from cultured PBMCs, collected from culture after CMV antigen stimulation. All receptors come from a human donor in good health (CMV status not recorded). Some clones in this sample may be carry-over from other donors' samples.

This clonotype was detected ten times or more. The V and J genes are TRBV28 and TRBJ2-7; D is unresolved. Germline lookup yields CDR1 MDHEN and CDR2 SYDVKM. The V and J ends lost 3 bases and 0 bases respectively, with 9 bases between them. The CDR3 is 14 amino acids. This CDR3 reads CASSFDFFSYEQYF. CDR3 DNA: TGTGCCAGCAGTTTCGACTTTTTCTCCTACGAGCAGTACTTC.

This clonotype was observed many times. This sequence joins TRBV19 and TRBJ2-1; 10 positions agree with TRBD2. The CDR3 covers 16 residues. Germline assignment: CDR1 LNHDA and CDR2 SQIVND (reference sequence). Germline trimming cut 6 bases from V and 6 bases from J; bases unmatched to any gene: 11. CDR3 nucleotides: TGTGCCAGTAGCCCCGACCTCACTAGCGGGACCAATGAGCAGTTCTTC. Protein sequence: CASSPDLTSGTNEQFF.

The chain uses TRBV6-1 and TRBJ2-2, with 8 bases aligning to TRBD2. This CDR3 comprises 16 residues. In germline, CDR1 is MNHNS, CDR2 SASEGT. After removal of 5 bases from V and 1 base from J, the junction contained 6 bases not matched to a gene. The CDR3 DNA reads TGTGCCAGCAGTTCCGAGACTAGCGAGAACACCGGGGAGCTGTTTTTT. Its translation: CASSSETSENTGELFF.

The rearrangement joins TRBV6-5 to TRBJ1-4; D is possibly TRBD1 (6 bases). The CDR3 contains 16 residues. The germline gives CDR1 MNHEY, CDR2 SVGAGI. Trimming removed 4 bases from V and 10 bases from J, with 22 bases in between. CDR3 coding DNA: TGTGCCAGCAGTTCCACGCCCAGGGACGGAGGGGGAAAACTGTTTTTT. As protein: CASSSTPRDGGGKLFF.

V usage is TRBV4-2 and J usage is TRBJ2-5; D possibly corresponds to TRBD2 (7 bases). CDR3 length equals 15 residues. Germline lookup yields CDR1 LGHNA and CDR2 YNFKEQ. Trimming removed 0 bases at V and 0 bases at J, with 8 bases between. The CDR3 reads CASSQEGGDQETQYF. The DNA of the CDR3 is TGTGCCAGCAGCCAAGAAGGGGGGGACCAAGAGACCCAGTACTTC.

This clonotype was recorded many times. The chain recombines TRBV7-6 with TRBJ2-3; 7 bases align to TRBD1. Germline V gene sequence: CDR1 SGHVS, CDR2 FNYEAQ. The trim removed 0 bases at V and 3 bases at J, leaving 6 bases unmatched. This CDR3 has 16 amino acids. The CDR3 nucleotides read TGTGCCAGCAGCTTAGCGGAAGGGGGCGGGACAGATACGCAGTATTTT. This gives the protein CASSLAEGGGTDTQYF.

In its sample, this clonotype was seen many times. This chain joins TRBV27 and TRBJ1-5; TRBD1 matches at 7 bases. J was trimmed by 3 bases and V by 5 bases; bases with no gene match: 4. From germline, CDR1 is MNHEY and CDR2 SMNVEV (reference sequence). The CDR3 extends over 14 amino acids. In nucleotides, the CDR3 is TGTGCCAGCAGTAAGACAGGGTACAATCAGCCCCAGCATTTT. This translates into CASSKTGYNQPQHF.

This clonotype was seen a handful of times. V and J are TRBV4-2 and TRBJ2-7; TRBD2 matches 11 bases. The junction had 12 bases not matched to a gene; V was cut back by 3 bases and J by 2 bases. The CDR3 totals 18 residues. Per germline, CDR1 LGHNA and CDR2 YNFKEQ. The CDR3 DNA sequence: TGTGCCAGCAGCCAGATGAGTAGCGGGGGGGCATACCCCTACGAGCAGTACTTC. This encodes CASSQMSSGGAYPYEQYF.

This clonotype was counted only a few times. This chain links TRBV12-3 or TRBV12-4 with TRBJ2-1; D unresolved. The CDR3 is made up of 13 amino acids. The V end lost 6 bases, the J end lost 5 bases, and 11 bases lay between the germline ends. CDR3 sequence: CASSRTTHNEQFF. The CDR3 DNA reads as TGTGCCAGCAGCCGTACTACCCACAATGAGCAGTTCTTC.

This rearrangement joins TRBV6-2 or TRBV6-3 to TRBJ1-1; possible D gene TRBD1, 6 bases. V was trimmed by 1 base and J by 1 base, leaving 19 bases between them. The CDR3 has 18 residues. Germline CDR1 MNHEY, CDR2 SVGEGT. CDR3 residues: CASSYFQGTYRRNTEAFF. The CDR3 DNA follows: TGTGCCAGCAGTTACTTCCAGGGGACATACCGAAGGAACACTGAAGCTTTCTTT.

V is TRBV5-6 and J is TRBJ2-7; maybe TRBD2 (6 bases). CDR1 and CDR2 from the germline V gene are SGHDT and YYEEEE. The CDR3 consists of 17 residues. V lost 4 bases and J 0 bases, leaving 20 bases between the germline ends. CDR3 loop: CASSPSLGTAPSYEQYF. Here the CDR3 DNA reads TGTGCCAGCAGCCCAAGCCTCGGGACTGCTCCCTCCTACGAGCAGTACTTC.

This clonotype was detected ten times or more. V usage is TRBV7-2 and J usage is TRBJ2-5; maybe TRBD1 (6 bases). The germline V and J ends were trimmed by 5 bases and 5 bases, with 18 bases remaining between them. The CDR3 is 15 residues long. Germline V gene sequence: CDR1 SGHTA, CDR2 FQGNSA. CDR3 bases: TGTGCCAGCAGCCCGAGGGCACAGGGACGGGAGACCCAGTACTTC. This gives the protein CASSPRAQGRETQYF.